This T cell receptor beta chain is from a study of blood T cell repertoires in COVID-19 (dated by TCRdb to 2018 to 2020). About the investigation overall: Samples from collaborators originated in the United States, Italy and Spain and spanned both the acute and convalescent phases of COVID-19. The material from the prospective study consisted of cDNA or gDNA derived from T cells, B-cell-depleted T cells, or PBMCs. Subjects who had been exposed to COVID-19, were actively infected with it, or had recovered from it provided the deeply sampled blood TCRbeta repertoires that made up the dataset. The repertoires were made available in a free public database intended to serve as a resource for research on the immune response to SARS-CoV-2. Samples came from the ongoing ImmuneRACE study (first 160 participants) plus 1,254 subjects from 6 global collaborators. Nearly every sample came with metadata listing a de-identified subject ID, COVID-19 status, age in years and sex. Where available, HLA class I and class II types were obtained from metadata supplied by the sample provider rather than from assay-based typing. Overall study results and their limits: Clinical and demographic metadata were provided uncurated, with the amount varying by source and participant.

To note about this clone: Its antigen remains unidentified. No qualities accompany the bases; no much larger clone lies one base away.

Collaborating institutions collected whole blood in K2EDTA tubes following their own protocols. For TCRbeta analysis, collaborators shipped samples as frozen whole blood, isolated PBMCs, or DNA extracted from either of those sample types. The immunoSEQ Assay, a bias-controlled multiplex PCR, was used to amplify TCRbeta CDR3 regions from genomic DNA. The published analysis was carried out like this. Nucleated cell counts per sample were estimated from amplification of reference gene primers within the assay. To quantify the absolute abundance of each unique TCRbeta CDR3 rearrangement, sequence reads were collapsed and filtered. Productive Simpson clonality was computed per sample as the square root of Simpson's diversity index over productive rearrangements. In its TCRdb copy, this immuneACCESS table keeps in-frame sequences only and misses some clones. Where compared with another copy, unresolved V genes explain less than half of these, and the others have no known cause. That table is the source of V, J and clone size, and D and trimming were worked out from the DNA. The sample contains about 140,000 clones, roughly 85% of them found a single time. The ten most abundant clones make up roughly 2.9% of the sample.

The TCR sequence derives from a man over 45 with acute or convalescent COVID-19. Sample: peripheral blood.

The CDR3 region has the sequence CASSPTGTSGTGELFF. The DNA reads TGTGCCAGCAGCCCGACCGGGACTAGCGGCACCGGGGAGCTGTTTTTT. The sequence links TRBV7-9 to TRBJ2-2, with 11 bases aligning to TRBD2. V has 5 bases trimmed and J has 4 bases trimmed; junction bases matching no gene number 6. Including the terminal cysteine and phenylalanine, the CDR3 comprises 16 residues. Only CDR3 DNA is held: 48 bases, read in frame from base 1. The germline V gene (reference sequence) specifies SEHNR as CDR1 and FQNEAQ as CDR2.